The present T cell receptor (beta chain) was sequenced within a study of cytomegalovirus exposure and HLA in healthy donors. On the study more broadly: Drawn from HLA-typed donors, around 85 million unique TCRs were held in an early data release. Points from the study as a whole: Later, TCR association rates were found to vary by HLA locus, highest for DRB1 and lowest for HLA-C. According to the study, 160 or so TCR beta chains were cytomegalovirus-associated. With further analysis later on, most CMV-associated TCR beta chains appeared HLA-restricted.

The germline V gene has CDR1 KGHSH and CDR2 LQKENI. With 3 bases removed from V and 0 bases from J, the gap between germline ends came to 14 bases. The CDR3 covers 16 residues. Details on this clone: Antigen: not known.

Primers for the PCR totalled 60 Vbeta and 13 Jbeta. The table came from immunoSEQ multiplex PCR; TCRdb's copy has only in-frame clones and leaves some out. The table lists around 76,000 clones, under 80% of them singletons, with 1.6% in the top ten. V and J are TRBV18 and TRBJ1-1; D not resolved. Material for sequencing was PBMCs. The sequence was collected from a middle-aged man in good health and CMV-seronegative. The CDR3 loop reads CASSPGPGSMNTEAFF. The CDR3 DNA follows: TGTGCCAGCTCACCCGGACCGGGGTCTATGAACACTGAAGCTTTCTTT.